Below are 17 T cell receptor beta chains sequenced from a single sample in a study of T cell changes during pregnancy in multiple sclerosis. Sequencing was performed with immunoSEQ multiplex PCR; in TCRdb, only in-frame clones are kept and a portion is missing. This table has about 55,000 clones, around 94% appearing once. The sequencing here drew on CD8+ T cells from peripheral blood mononuclear cells, taken in the third trimester of pregnancy. Receptor source: a female donor with multiple sclerosis, enrolled in a pregnancy study.

V gene TRBV4-1 combines with J gene TRBJ2-5, with TRBD1 matching 7 bases. The end of the DNA is better explained by TRBJ2-7, so the J call may be wrong. The CDR3 has 14 residues. Germline V gives CDR1 MGHRA, CDR2 YSYEKL. For the CDR3, the DNA is TGCGCCAGCAGCCAAGGGACAGGACCCTACGAGCAGTACTTC. It specifies CASSQGTGPYEQYF.

The chain is built from TRBV11-2 and TRBJ2-1; D is possibly TRBD2 (6 bases). Between the trimmed V and J ends, which lost 3 bases and 0 bases, there was a span of 9 bases. In germline, CDR1 is SGHAT, CDR2 FQNNGV. The CDR3 is made up of 15 amino acids. CDR3 region: CASSFLGGSYNEQFF. The CDR3 nucleotides read TGTGCCAGCAGCTTTTTGGGGGGCTCCTACAATGAGCAGTTCTTC.

In this sample, this clone turned up a few times. This chain connects TRBV7-6 to TRBJ2-1; tentative D call: TRBD1 (5 bases). The CDR3 runs to 13 residues. The V gene lost 8 bases and the J gene lost 7 bases, with 15 bases spanning the gap. Germline assignment: CDR1 SGHVS and CDR2 FNYEAQ. The CDR3 here is CASGQGGGNEQFF. The CDR3 bases are TGTGCCAGCGGTCAGGGCGGTGGAAATGAGCAGTTCTTC.

CDR3 coding DNA: TGTGCCAGCAGTCCCGCAGGGGGGATGAACACTGAAGCTTTCTTT. Protein: CASSPAGGMNTEAFF. The V gene is TRBV9, the J gene TRBJ1-1, with TRBD1 identical over 7 bases. This CDR3 is built from 15 residues. Germline trimming cut 5 bases from V and 0 bases from J; bases unmatched to any gene: 7. Looked up from germline, CDR1 is SGDLS and CDR2 is YYNGEE.

The chain couples TRBV5-6 to TRBJ2-1; D possibly corresponds to TRBD1 (5 bases). CDR3 length: 16 amino acids. From germline, CDR1 is SGHDT and CDR2 YYEEEE. With 0 bases removed from V and 3 bases from J, the gap between germline ends came to 13 bases. The DNA of the CDR3 is TGTGCCAGCAGCTTGGCAGCAGGGTGGGGCTACAATGAGCAGTTCTTC. Protein: CASSLAAGWGYNEQFF.

The chain recombines TRBV12-5 with TRBJ2-3; D not resolved. Germline-derived CDR1 and CDR2 are LGHNT and FRNRAP. V shed 0 bases and J shed 3 bases, with 4 bases lying between them. The CDR3 is 13 residues long. The CDR3 DNA reads as TGTGCTAGTGGTTTGGTCAATACAGATACGCAGTATTTT. Its protein is CASGLVNTDTQYF.

The V and J genes are TRBV5-1 and TRBJ1-1, with a weak D call TRBD1 (6 bases). Germline V gene lookup returns CDR1 SGHRS and CDR2 YFSETQ. CDR3 length: 15 residues. The ends were cut back, 2 bases at V and 1 base at J, with 12 bases in the middle. CDR3 in amino acids: CASSFYRVGNTEAFF. The CDR3 DNA reads as TGCGCCAGCAGCTTTTACAGGGTGGGGAACACTGAAGCTTTCTTT.

This rearrangement joins TRBV5-6 to TRBJ1-2; 7 bases are shared with TRBD1. The CDR3 length is 14 residues. With 2 bases clipped from V and 7 bases from J, the junction kept 8 bases outside the gene matches. Germline V lookup: CDR1 SGHDT, CDR2 YYEEEE. The CDR3 protein is CASSLGQASGGYTF. The CDR3, as DNA: TGTGCCAGCAGCTTAGGACAGGCCTCCGGTGGCTACACCTTC. Complete variable domain (other parts from reference TRBV5-6 and TRBJ1-2): DAGVTQSPTHLIKTRGQQVTLRCSPKSGHDTVSWYQQALGQGPQFIFQYYEEEERQRGNFPDRFSGHQFPNYSSELNVNALLLGDSALYLCASSLGQASGGYTFGSGTRLTVV.

This rearrangement joins TRBV11-2 to TRBJ2-7, with D tentatively TRBD2 (5 bases). Looked up from germline, CDR1 is SGHAT and CDR2 is FQNNGV. The CDR3 is made up of 14 amino acids. V was cut by 3 bases and J by 2 bases, with 11 bases left in between. The CDR3 here is CASSFGSGTYEQYF. The DNA for the CDR3 is TGTGCCAGCAGCTTTGGAAGCGGAACCTACGAGCAGTACTTC.

The chain employs TRBV7-9 and TRBJ2-5, with TRBD1 matching over 9 bases. Germline V lookup: CDR1 SEHNR, CDR2 FQNEAQ (reference sequence). This CDR3 has 17 amino acids. The trim removed 5 bases at V and 1 base at J, leaving 11 bases unmatched. The CDR3 DNA reads TGTGCCAGCAGCCTCCCGGACAGGGGCTTCGTCCAAGAGACCCAGTACTTC. Its protein product is CASSLPDRGFVQETQYF.

The CDR3 region is CASSLAVGGTGELFF. CDR3 sequence (DNA): TGTGCCAGCAGCTTAGCGGTGGGGGGCACCGGGGAGCTGTTTTTT. The chain has TRBV7-6 and TRBJ2-2; TRBD2 is a possible D gene (6 bases). This CDR3 region has 15 residues. In germline, CDR1 is SGHVS, CDR2 FNYEAQ. V gave up 0 bases and J gave up 4 bases, with 9 bases separating them.

The chain joins TRBV5-6 to TRBJ2-7, with TRBD2 matching over 9 bases. Germline assignment: CDR1 SGHDT and CDR2 YYEEEE. The CDR3 contains 17 residues. The J segment lost 5 bases and the V segment lost 1 base, leaving 13 bases of the junction unmatched. DNA for the CDR3: TGTGCCAGCAGCTTGTTGTTAGCGGGAGAAGTCGTCCACGAGCAGTACTTC. It specifies CASSLLLAGEVVHEQYF.

The chain employs TRBV5-1 and TRBJ1-1; the D is unclear. The V gene lost 0 bases and the J gene lost 5 bases, with 5 bases spanning the gap. The CDR3 is 12 residues long. Germline V gene lookup returns CDR1 SGHRS and CDR2 YFSETQ. The CDR3 here is CASSLVGTEAFF. The CDR3 DNA reads TGCGCCAGCAGCTTGGTCGGGACTGAAGCTTTCTTT. Full variable domain (outside the CDR3, taken from reference TRBV5-1 and TRBJ1-1): KAGVTQTPRYLIKTRGQQVTLSCSPISGHRSVSWYQQTPGQGLQFLFEYFSETQRNKGNFPGRFSGRQFSNSRSEMNVSTLELGDSALYLCASSLVGTEAFFGQGTRLTVV.

The CDR3 here is CASGLRREGDQPQHF. The CDR3 bases are TGTGCCAGTGGACTAAGGCGGGAGGGGGATCAGCCCCAGCATTTT. The chain uses TRBV19 and TRBJ1-5, with D perhaps TRBD1 (6 bases). Germline CDR1 reads LNHDA; CDR2 reads SQIVND (reference sequence). The CDR3 is 15 amino acids. Trimming took off 8 bases at V and 5 bases at J, with 19 bases between the two ends. Looking up the rest from reference TRBV19 and TRBJ1-5 gives the full variable domain: DGGITQSPKYLFRKEGQNVTLSCEQNLNHDAMYWYRQDPGQGLRLIYYSQIVNDFQKGDIAEGYSVSREKKESFPLTVTSAQKNPTAFYLCASGLRREGDQPQHFGDGTRLSIL.

This clone was detected once. The V gene is TRBV6-1, the J gene TRBJ2-7; 8 nucleotides match TRBD1. Germline CDR1 and CDR2: MNHNS and SASEGT. Losses at the gene ends were 5 bases for V and 3 bases for J; bases not matched to a gene: 6. The CDR3 has 14 amino acids. CDR3 DNA sequence: TGTGCCAGCAGTCCGACAGGGGAGCGCTACGAGCAGTACTTC. This translates into CASSPTGERYEQYF.

This clone was counted once. The V gene is TRBV29-1, the J gene TRBJ1-1; maybe TRBD1 (6 bases). The CDR3 has 15 residues. In germline, CDR1 is SQVTM, CDR2 ANQGSEA. V gave up 6 bases and J gave up 1 base, with 18 bases separating them. The CDR3 nucleotides are TGCAGCGTCTTCCTAAGGGGGGGCAAGAACACTGAAGCTTTCTTT. Protein: CSVFLRGGKNTEAFF.

The V gene is TRBV11-2, the J gene TRBJ1-4; 8 bases are a match to TRBD1. CDR1 and CDR2 from the germline V gene are SGHAT and FQNNGV. With V trimmed by 7 bases and J by 3 bases, 13 bases remained unmatched. The length of the CDR3 is 17 residues. The CDR3 nucleotides are TGTGCCAGCACATTCGGTGTCACAGGGGGACCTAATGAAAAACTGTTTTTT. Protein: CASTFGVTGGPNEKLFF.